These 13 T cell receptor beta chains share one sample of origin, sequenced in a study of beta chain features in type 1 diabetes. Regarding the study as a whole: For Type 1 diabetes patients, all four CD4+ subsets carried TCRB CDR3s that were moderately but significantly shorter.

These TCRs' antigens remain unknown. Investigators reverse transcribed all isolated RNA, so they sequenced expressed TCRB transcripts. Sequencing was performed with immunoSEQ multiplex PCR; in TCRdb, only in-frame clones are kept and a portion is missing. The sample comprises around 710,000 clones, around 12% of which are singletons, and around 0.12% rests with the top ten. The material sequenced was naive CD4+ T cells from blood. The receptor set was obtained from a man aged 25 to 40 with type 1 diabetes.

This clone has more than one count but fewer than ten. The chain is built from TRBV7-3 and TRBJ1-1; no reliable D call. CDR3 length equals 16 residues. Between the trimmed V and J ends, which lost 0 bases and 4 bases, there was a span of 15 bases. Germline V gene lookup returns CDR1 SGHTA and CDR2 FQGTGA. CDR3 protein: CASSLTRDKGGTEAFF. CDR3 sequence (DNA): TGTGCCAGCAGCTTAACCCGAGACAAGGGTGGCACTGAAGCTTTCTTT.

This clone occurred a few times. The chain has TRBV21-1 and TRBJ2-2; the D call in the table, TRBD2, was not verified against the DNA. TRBV21-1 is annotated as a pseudogene. The CDR3 loop spans 18 amino acids. CDR3 residues: CASSTQEGREMGTGELFF. The CDR3 DNA reads TGTGCCAGCAGCACACAGGAGGGCAGGGAAATGGGCACCGGGGAGCTGTTTTTT.

This clone appeared a few times. The chain is built from TRBV5-5 and TRBJ2-1; 9 bases are shared with TRBD1. The germline V gene encodes CDR1 SGHKS and CDR2 YYEKEE (reference sequence). V dropped 3 bases and J dropped 2; count of bases not matched to a gene: 3. This CDR3 region has 15 residues. In DNA form, the CDR3 reads TGTGCCAGCAGCTACGGGACAGGGACCTACAATGAGCAGTTCTTC. Amino acid sequence: CASSYGTGTYNEQFF.

The chain couples TRBV11-2 to TRBJ1-2; D is undetermined. Germline values: CDR1 SGHAT, CDR2 FQNNGV. V lost 0 bases, J lost 5 bases, and 13 bases lay in between. There are 15 residues in the CDR3. CDR3 loop: CASSLDVSSPYGYTF. In nucleotides, the CDR3 is TGTGCCAGCAGCTTAGATGTAAGCAGCCCGTATGGCTACACCTTC.

The chain employs TRBV5-1 and TRBJ2-6, with 9 nucleotides matching TRBD1. The length of the CDR3 is 18 residues. Germline V gene data show CDR1 as SGHRS and CDR2 as YFSETQ. Trimming cost V 1 base and J 4 bases; bases outside gene matches: 9. The CDR3 DNA follows: TGCGCCAGCAGCTTGCACCCGGGACAGGGTGGCGGGGCCAACGTCCTGACTTTC. It is translated as CASSLHPGQGGGANVLTF.

This clone appeared a few times. The rearrangement joins TRBV11-2 to TRBJ2-7; D possibly corresponds to TRBD2 (5 bases). V was trimmed by 1 base and J by 2 bases, leaving 12 bases between them. The CDR3 totals 15 residues. CDR1 and CDR2 (germline): SGHAT, FQNNGV. In DNA form, the CDR3 reads TGTGCCAGCAGCTTAGGGCCTGGAGGTCCCTACGAGCAGTACTTC. Amino acids: CASSLGPGGPYEQYF.

This clone was detected only a few times. The chain recombines TRBV4-3 with TRBJ2-1, with TRBD2 matching 7 bases. The V and J ends lost 1 base and 6 bases, in that order; junction bases with no gene match: 9. This CDR3 contains 16 residues. Germline V gives CDR1 LGHNA, CDR2 YSLEER. CDR3: CASSQGGLAAGNEQFF. The DNA of the CDR3 is TGCGCCAGCAGCCAAGGTGGGCTAGCGGCGGGCAATGAGCAGTTCTTC.

V gene TRBV5-1 combines with J gene TRBJ2-7; D possibly corresponds to TRBD1 (5 bases). The length of the CDR3 is 13 residues. Germline V gene lookup returns CDR1 SGHRS and CDR2 YFSETQ. V was shortened by 0 bases and J by 6 bases, with 10 bases between the two germline ends. The CDR3 loop is CASSLVGASEQYF. The CDR3, as DNA: TGCGCCAGCAGCTTGGTAGGGGCTTCCGAGCAGTACTTC.

This clone was found a few times. The chain joins TRBV4-3 to TRBJ1-4; D gene ambiguous. Germline CDR1 LGHNA, CDR2 YSLEER. V lost 2 bases and J 7 bases, leaving 14 bases between the germline ends. The CDR3 extends over 15 amino acids. CDR3 sequence reads: CASSQLTSSAEKLFF. The DNA for the CDR3 is TGCGCCAGCAGCCAACTTACATCATCGGCTGAAAAACTGTTTTTT.

The rearrangement links TRBV5-6 to TRBJ1-5, with D maybe TRBD1 (5 bases). The germline CDR1 and CDR2 sequences are SGHDT and YYEEEE. Deletions cut 2 bases from V and 7 bases from J, with 13 bases between. The CDR3 is 14 residues long. The CDR3 loop reads CASSFRGVMQPQHF. CDR3 DNA: TGTGCCAGCAGCTTTAGAGGGGTGATGCAGCCCCAGCATTTT.

This clone was observed a handful of times. The CDR3 DNA reads TGTGCCAGCAGCTTGGCCGGAAGTGGAAACATTCAGTACTTC. It codes for CASSLAGSGNIQYF. This rearrangement joins TRBV5-4 to TRBJ2-4, with D unclear. The CDR3 runs to 14 residues. Deletions cut 0 bases from V and 6 bases from J, with 10 bases between. CDR1 and CDR2 (germline): SGHNT, YYREEE (reference sequence). The full variable domain, with the rest looked up from reference TRBV5-4 and TRBJ2-4, is ETGVTQSPTHLIKTRGQQVTLRCSSQSGHNTVSWYQQALGQGPQFIFQYYREEENGRGNFPPRFSGLQFPNYSSELNVNALELDDSALYLCASSLAGSGNIQYFGAGTRLSVL.

The chain joins TRBV23-1 to TRBJ1-6; 9 nucleotides match TRBD1. TRBV23-1 is given ORF status, its function remaining uncertain. V lost 3 bases, J lost 6 bases, and 3 bases stayed unmatched. CDR3 length equals 15 residues. The CDR3 here is CASSHPGQGNSPLHF. In nucleotides, the CDR3 is TGCGCCAGCAGTCACCCGGGACAGGGTAATTCACCCCTCCACTTT.

This clone was observed a handful of times. This chain links TRBV5-1 with TRBJ2-1; D uncertain. The CDR3 loop spans 13 amino acids. Per the germline V gene, CDR1 is SGHRS and CDR2 is YFSETQ. Trimming removed 1 base from V and 5 bases from J, with 7 bases in between. CDR3 in amino acids: CASSLPSHNEQFF. In DNA form, the CDR3 reads TGCGCCAGCAGCTTGCCCAGCCACAATGAGCAGTTCTTC.